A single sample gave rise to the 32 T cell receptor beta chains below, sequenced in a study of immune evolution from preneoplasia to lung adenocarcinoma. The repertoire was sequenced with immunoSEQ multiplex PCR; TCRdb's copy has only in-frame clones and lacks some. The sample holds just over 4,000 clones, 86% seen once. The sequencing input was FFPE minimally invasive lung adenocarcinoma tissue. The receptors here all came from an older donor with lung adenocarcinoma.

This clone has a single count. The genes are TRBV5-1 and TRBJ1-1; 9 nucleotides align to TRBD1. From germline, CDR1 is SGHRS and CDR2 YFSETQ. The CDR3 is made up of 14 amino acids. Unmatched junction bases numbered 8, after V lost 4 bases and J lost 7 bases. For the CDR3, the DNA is TGCGCCAGCAGCACTACAGGGGGCCTCGATGAAGCTTTCTTT. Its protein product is CASSTTGGLDEAFF.

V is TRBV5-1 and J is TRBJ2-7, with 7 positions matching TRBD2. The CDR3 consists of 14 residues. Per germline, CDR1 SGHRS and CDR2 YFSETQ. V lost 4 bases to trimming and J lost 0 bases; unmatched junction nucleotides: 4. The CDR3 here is CASSQRDSSYEQYF. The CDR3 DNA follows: TGCGCCAGCAGCCAGCGGGATAGCTCCTACGAGCAGTACTTC.

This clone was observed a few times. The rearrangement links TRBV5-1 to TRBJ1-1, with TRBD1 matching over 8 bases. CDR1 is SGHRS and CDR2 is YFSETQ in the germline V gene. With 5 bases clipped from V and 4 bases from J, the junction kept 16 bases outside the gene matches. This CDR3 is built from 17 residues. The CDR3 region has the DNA TGCGCCAGCAGATCACCCACAACAGGGGGATCCTCCACTGAAGCTTTCTTT. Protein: CASRSPTTGGSSTEAFF.

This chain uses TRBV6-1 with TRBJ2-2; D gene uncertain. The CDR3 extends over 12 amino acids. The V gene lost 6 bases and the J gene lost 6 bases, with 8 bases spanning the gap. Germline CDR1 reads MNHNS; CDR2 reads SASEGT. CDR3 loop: CASSTGAGELFF. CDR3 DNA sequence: TGTGCCAGCAGCACCGGTGCCGGGGAGCTGTTTTTT.

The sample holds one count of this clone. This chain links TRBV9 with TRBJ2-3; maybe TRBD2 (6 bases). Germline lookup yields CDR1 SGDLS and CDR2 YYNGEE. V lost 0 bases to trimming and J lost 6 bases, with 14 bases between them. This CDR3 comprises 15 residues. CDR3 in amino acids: CASSVVGSGADTQYF. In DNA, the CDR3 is TGTGCCAGCAGCGTAGTTGGTTCGGGAGCCGATACGCAGTATTTT.

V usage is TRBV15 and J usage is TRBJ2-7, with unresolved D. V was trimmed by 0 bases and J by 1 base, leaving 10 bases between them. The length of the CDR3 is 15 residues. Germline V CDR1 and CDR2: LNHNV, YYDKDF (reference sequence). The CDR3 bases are TGTGCCACCAGCAGAGATCCGAATCCTTCCTACGAGCAGTACTTC. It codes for CATSRDPNPSYEQYF. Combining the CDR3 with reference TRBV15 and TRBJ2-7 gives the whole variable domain DAMVIQNPRYQVTQFGKPVTLSCSQTLNHNVMYWYQQKSSQAPKLLFHYYDKDFNNEADTPDNFQSRRPNTSFCFLDIRSPGLGDTAMYLCATSRDPNPSYEQYFGPGTRLTVT.

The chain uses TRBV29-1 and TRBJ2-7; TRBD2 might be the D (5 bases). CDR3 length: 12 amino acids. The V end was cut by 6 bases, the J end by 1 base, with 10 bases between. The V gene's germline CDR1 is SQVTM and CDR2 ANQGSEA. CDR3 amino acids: CSVGEPSYEQYF. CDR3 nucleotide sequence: TGCAGCGTGGGAGAGCCATCCTACGAGCAGTACTTC.

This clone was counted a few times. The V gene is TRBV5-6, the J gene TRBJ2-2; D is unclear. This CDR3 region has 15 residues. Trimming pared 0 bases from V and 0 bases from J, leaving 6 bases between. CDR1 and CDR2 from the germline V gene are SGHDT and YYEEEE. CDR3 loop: CASSLGRPNTGELFF. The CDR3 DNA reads TGTGCCAGCAGCTTGGGACGGCCGAACACCGGGGAGCTGTTTTTT.

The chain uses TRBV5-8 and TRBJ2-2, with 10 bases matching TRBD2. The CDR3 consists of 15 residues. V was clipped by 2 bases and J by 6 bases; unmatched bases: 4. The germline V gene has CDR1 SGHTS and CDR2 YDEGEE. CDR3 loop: CASSLYSGRSGELFF. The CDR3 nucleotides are TGTGCCAGCAGCTTATATAGCGGGAGGTCCGGGGAGCTGTTTTTT.

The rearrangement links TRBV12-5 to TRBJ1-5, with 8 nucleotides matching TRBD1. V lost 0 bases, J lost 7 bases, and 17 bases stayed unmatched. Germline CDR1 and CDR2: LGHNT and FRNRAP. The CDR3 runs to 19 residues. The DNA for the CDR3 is TGTGCTAGTGGTTTGGTTCGGGACAGGTGGACTAACTTAGGACAGCCCCAGCATTTT. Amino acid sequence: CASGLVRDRWTNLGQPQHF.

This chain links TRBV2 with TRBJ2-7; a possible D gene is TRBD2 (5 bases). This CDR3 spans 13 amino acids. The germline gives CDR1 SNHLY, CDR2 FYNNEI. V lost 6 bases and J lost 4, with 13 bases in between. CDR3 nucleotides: TGTGCCAGCAGGGGAAACGGAGGATACGAGCAGTACTTC. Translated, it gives CASRGNGGYEQYF.

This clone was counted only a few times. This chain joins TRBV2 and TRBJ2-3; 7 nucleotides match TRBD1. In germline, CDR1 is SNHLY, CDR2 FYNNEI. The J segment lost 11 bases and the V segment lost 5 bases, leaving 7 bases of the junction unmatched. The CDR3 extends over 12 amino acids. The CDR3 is CASSPEQGRQYF. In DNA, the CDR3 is TGTGCCAGCAGTCCTGAACAGGGGAGGCAGTATTTT.

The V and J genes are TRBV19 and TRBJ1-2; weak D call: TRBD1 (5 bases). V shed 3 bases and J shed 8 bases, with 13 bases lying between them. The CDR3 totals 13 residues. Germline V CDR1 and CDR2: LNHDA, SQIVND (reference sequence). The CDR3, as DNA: TGTGCCAGTAGTATTCCCGGGGGGGGAGGCTACACCTTC. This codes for CASSIPGGGGYTF.

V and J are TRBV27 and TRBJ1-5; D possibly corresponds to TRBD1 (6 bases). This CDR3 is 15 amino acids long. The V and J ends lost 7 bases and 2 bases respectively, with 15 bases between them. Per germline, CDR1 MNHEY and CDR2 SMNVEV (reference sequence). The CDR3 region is CASKRQGIGNQPQHF. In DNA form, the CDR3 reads TGTGCCAGCAAGCGCCAGGGGATTGGCAATCAGCCCCAGCATTTT.

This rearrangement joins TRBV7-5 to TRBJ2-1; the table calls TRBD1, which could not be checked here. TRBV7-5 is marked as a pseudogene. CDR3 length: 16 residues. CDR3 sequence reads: CVRSLELTSSYNEQFF. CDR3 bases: TGTGTCAGAAGCTTAGAGTTAACAAGCTCCTACAATGAGCAGTTCTTC.

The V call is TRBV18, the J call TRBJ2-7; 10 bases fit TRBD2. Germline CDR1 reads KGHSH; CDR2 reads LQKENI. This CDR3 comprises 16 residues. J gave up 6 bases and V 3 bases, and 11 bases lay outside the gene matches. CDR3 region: CASSPGLAGAGLEQYF. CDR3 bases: TGTGCCAGCTCACCCGGTCTAGCGGGAGCGGGGCTCGAGCAGTACTTC. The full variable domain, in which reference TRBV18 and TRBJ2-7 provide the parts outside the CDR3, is NAGVMQNPRHLVRRRGQEARLRCSPMKGHSHVYWYRQLPEEGLKFMVYLQKENIIDESGMPKERFSAEFPKEGPSILRIQQVVRGDSAAYFCASSPGLAGAGLEQYFGPGTRLTVT.

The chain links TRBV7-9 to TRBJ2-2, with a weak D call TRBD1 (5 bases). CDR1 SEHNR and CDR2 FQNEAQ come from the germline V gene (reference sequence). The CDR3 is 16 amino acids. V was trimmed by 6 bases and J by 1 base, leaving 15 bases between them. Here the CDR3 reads CASRPYGQGNTGELFF. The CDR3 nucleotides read TGTGCCAGCAGACCCTACGGGCAGGGGAACACCGGGGAGCTGTTTTTT. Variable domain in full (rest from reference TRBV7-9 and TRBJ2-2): DTGVSQNPRHKITKRGQNVTFRCDPISEHNRLYWYRQTLGQGPEFLTYFQNEAQLEKSRLLSDRFSAERPKGSFSTLEIQRTEQGDSAMYLCASRPYGQGNTGELFFGEGSRLTVL.

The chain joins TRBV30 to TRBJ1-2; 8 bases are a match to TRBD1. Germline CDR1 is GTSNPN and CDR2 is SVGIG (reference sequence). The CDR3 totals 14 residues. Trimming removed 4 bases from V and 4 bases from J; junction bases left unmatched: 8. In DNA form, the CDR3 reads TGTGCCTGGACCCCCCAGGGGGCGAGCTATGGCTACACCTTC. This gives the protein CAWTPQGASYGYTF.

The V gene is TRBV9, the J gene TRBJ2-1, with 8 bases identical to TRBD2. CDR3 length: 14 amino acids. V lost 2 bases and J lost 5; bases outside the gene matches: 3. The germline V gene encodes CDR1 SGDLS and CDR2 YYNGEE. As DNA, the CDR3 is TGTGCCAGCAGCGTGGGACTAGTTAACAATGAGCAGTTCTTC. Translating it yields CASSVGLVNNEQFF.

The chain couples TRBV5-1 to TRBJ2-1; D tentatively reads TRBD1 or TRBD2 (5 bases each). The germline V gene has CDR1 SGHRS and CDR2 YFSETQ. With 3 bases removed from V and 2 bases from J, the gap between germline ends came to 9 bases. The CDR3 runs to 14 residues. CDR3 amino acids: CASSSEGPYNEQFF. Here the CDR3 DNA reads TGCGCCAGCAGCTCTGAGGGGCCCTACAATGAGCAGTTCTTC. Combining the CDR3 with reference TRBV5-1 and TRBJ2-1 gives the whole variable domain KAGVTQTPRYLIKTRGQQVTLSCSPISGHRSVSWYQQTPGQGLQFLFEYFSETQRNKGNFPGRFSGRQFSNSRSEMNVSTLELGDSALYLCASSSEGPYNEQFFGPGTRLTVL.

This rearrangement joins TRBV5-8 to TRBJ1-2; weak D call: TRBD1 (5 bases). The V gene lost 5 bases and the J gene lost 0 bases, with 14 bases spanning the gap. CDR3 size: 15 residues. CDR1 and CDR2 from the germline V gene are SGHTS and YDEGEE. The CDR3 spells CASSQGYRTNYGYTF. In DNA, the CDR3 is TGTGCCAGCAGTCAAGGGTACAGGACTAACTATGGCTACACCTTC.

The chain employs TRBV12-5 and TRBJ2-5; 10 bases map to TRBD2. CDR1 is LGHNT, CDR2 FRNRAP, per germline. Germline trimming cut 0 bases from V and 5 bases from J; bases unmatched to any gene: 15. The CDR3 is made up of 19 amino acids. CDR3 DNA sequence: TGTGCTAGTGGTTTGGTACCTAGCGGGAGTATAGGCATTAGGGAGACCCAGTACTTC. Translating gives CASGLVPSGSIGIRETQYF.

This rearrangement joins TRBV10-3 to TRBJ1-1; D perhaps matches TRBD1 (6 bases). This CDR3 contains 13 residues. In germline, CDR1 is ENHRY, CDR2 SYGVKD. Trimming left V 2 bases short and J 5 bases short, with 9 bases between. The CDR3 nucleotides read TGTGCCATCAGTGAGAGGGGGGGGACTGAAGCTTTCTTT. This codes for CAISERGGTEAFF.

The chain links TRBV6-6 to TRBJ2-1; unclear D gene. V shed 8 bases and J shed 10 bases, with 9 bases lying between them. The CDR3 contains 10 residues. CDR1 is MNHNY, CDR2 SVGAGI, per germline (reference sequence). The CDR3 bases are TGTGCCAGCGGGTTCAGGGAGCAGTTCTTC. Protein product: CASGFREQFF.

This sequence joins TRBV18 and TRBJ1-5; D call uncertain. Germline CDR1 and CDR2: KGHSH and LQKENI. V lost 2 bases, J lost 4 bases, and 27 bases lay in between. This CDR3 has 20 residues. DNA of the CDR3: TGTGCCAGCTCACCATACGGGTCTACCCATCTGAACTCCCTAAATCAGCCCCAGCATTTT. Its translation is CASSPYGSTHLNSLNQPQHF. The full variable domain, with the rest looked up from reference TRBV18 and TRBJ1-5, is NAGVMQNPRHLVRRRGQEARLRCSPMKGHSHVYWYRQLPEEGLKFMVYLQKENIIDESGMPKERFSAEFPKEGPSILRIQQVVRGDSAAYFCASSPYGSTHLNSLNQPQHFGDGTRLSIL.

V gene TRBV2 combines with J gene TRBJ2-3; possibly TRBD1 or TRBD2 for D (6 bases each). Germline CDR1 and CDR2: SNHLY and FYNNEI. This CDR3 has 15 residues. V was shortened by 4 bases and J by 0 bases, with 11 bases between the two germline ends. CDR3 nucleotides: TGTGCCAGCAGTGTCGGGGGCGCAAGCACAGATACGCAGTATTTT. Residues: CASSVGGASTDTQYF.

CDR3 sequence reads: CASSIAGRLWNTIYF. The CDR3 DNA is TGTGCCAGTAGTATTGCGGGCCGGTTATGGAACACCATATATTTT. This rearrangement joins TRBV19 to TRBJ1-3; no clear D gene. The CDR3 covers 15 residues. The ends were cut back, 3 bases at V and 7 bases at J, with 16 bases in the middle. Per germline, CDR1 LNHDA and CDR2 SQIVND (reference sequence).

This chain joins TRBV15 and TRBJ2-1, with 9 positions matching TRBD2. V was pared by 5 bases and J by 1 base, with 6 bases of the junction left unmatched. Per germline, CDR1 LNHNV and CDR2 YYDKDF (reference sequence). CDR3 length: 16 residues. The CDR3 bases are TGTGCCACCAGCCCCCGGACTAGCGATTCCTACAATGAGCAGTTCTTC. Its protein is CATSPRTSDSYNEQFF.

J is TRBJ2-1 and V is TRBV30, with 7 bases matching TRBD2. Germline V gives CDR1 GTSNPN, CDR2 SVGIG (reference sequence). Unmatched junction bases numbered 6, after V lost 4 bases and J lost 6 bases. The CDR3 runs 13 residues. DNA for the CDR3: TGTGCCTGGACTATCGGGAGGAGCAATGAGCAGTTCTTC. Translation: CAWTIGRSNEQFF.

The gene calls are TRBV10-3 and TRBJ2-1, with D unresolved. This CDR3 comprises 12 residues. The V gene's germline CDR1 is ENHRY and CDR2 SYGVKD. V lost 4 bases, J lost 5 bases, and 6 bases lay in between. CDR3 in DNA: TGTGCCATCAGTGTTCTCCACAATGAGCAGTTCTTC. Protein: CAISVLHNEQFF.

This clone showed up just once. CDR3 sequence (DNA): TGCAGCGGGAGCATCTACAATGAGCAGTTCTTC. This encodes CSGSIYNEQFF. The rearrangement joins TRBV20-1 to TRBJ2-1; D is possibly TRBD2 (6 bases). Germline V CDR1 and CDR2: DFQATT, SNEGSKA (reference sequence). The length of the CDR3 is 11 residues.

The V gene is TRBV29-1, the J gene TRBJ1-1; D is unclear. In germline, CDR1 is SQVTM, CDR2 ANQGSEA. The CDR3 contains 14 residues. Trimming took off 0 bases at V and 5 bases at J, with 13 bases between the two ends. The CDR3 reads CSVEEADRWTEAFF. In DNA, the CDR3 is TGCAGCGTTGAAGAGGCAGATCGATGGACTGAAGCTTTCTTT.